The 7 T cell receptor beta chains presented below share a single source sample, sequenced in a study of blood T cell repertoires in COVID-19. Clones were sequenced by immunoSEQ multiplex PCR, and TCRdb holds only the in-frame ones, with some missing. The sample lists about 140,000 clones, roughly 84% occurring once. Specimen: peripheral blood. The receptors stem from a man younger than 45 with COVID-19, enrolled during active disease.

The CDR3 nucleotides read TGTGCCAGCAGCCGGAGGGGCGGAGCGGGAAATGAGCAGTTCTTC. This gives the protein CASSRRGGAGNEQFF. The chain uses TRBV27 and TRBJ2-1; 7 bases are a match to TRBD2. The CDR3 totals 15 residues. In germline, CDR1 is MNHEY, CDR2 SMNVEV (reference sequence). The J segment lost 7 bases and the V segment lost 6 bases, leaving 12 bases of the junction unmatched.

The genes are TRBV9 and TRBJ1-3; 8 nucleotides match TRBD1. V dropped 2 bases and J dropped 1; count of bases not matched to a gene: 8. This CDR3 has 17 residues. Germline CDR1 reads SGDLS; CDR2 reads YYNGEE. CDR3 DNA sequence: TGTGCCAGCAGCGTGAATGACCAGGGGGCTTCTGGAAACACCATATATTTT. Amino acid sequence: CASSVNDQGASGNTIYF.

The chain recombines TRBV19 with TRBJ1-2, with 8 bases aligning to TRBD1. Unmatched junction bases numbered 27, after V lost 4 bases and J lost 8 bases. CDR1 and CDR2 from the germline V gene are LNHDA and SQIVND (reference sequence). The CDR3 has 20 residues. CDR3 in amino acids: CASSTKSGNPGQGRREGYTF. DNA of the CDR3: TGTGCCAGTAGTACAAAGAGTGGGAACCCAGGACAGGGCCGAAGAGAGGGCTACACCTTC.

The J gene is TRBJ1-1, the V gene TRBV28; no clear D. Trimming shortened V by 6 bases and J by 1 base, and 12 bases separated the two germline ends. CDR3 length: 14 amino acids. Germline assignment: CDR1 MDHEN and CDR2 SYDVKM. CDR3 sequence: CASSPQAQNTEAFF. As DNA, the CDR3 is TGTGCCAGCAGCCCTCAGGCCCAGAACACTGAAGCTTTCTTT. Supplemented by reference TRBV28 and TRBJ1-1, the full variable domain reads DVKVTQSSRYLVKRTGEKVFLECVQDMDHENMFWYRQDPGLGLRLIYFSYDVKMKEKGDIPEGYSVSREKKERFSLILESASTNQTSMYLCASSPQAQNTEAFFGQGTRLTVV.

CDR3: CASSRTSGRASRNEQYF. The CDR3 bases are TGTGCCAGCAGCCGGACTAGCGGGAGGGCCTCTAGGAACGAGCAGTACTTC. The chain couples TRBV4-2 to TRBJ2-7; TRBD2 matches at 15 bases. From germline, CDR1 is LGHNA and CDR2 YNFKEQ. The CDR3 loop spans 17 amino acids. The trim removed 4 bases at V and 5 bases at J, leaving 9 bases unmatched.

The genes are TRBV5-5 and TRBJ1-5; no firm D call. V was cut by 4 bases and J by 4 bases, with 15 bases left in between. The CDR3 has 15 amino acids. Germline V gives CDR1 SGHKS, CDR2 YYEKEE (reference sequence). CDR3 DNA sequence: TGTGCCAGCAGCCGAACAGAAATTTCGAATCAGCCCCAGCATTTT. It specifies CASSRTEISNQPQHF.

The chain recombines TRBV7-8 with TRBJ1-3; TRBD1 matches 7 bases. With 1 base clipped from V and 1 base from J, the junction kept 4 bases outside the gene matches. Looked up from germline, CDR1 is SGHVS and CDR2 is FQNEAQ. The CDR3 covers 16 residues. This chain's CDR3 is CASSLGQGRSGNTIYF. Here the CDR3 DNA reads TGTGCCAGCAGCTTAGGACAGGGTCGATCTGGAAACACCATATATTTT.